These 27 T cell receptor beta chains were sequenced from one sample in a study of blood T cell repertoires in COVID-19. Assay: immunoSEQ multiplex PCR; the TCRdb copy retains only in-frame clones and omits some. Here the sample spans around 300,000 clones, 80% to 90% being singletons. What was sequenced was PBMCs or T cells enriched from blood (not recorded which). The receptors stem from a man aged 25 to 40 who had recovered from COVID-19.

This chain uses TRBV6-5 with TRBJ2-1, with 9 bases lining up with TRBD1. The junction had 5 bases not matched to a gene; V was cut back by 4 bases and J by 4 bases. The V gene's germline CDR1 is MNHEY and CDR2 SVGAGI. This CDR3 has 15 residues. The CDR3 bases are TGTGCCAGCAGTTTGGGACAGGGATTATACAATGAGCAGTTCTTC. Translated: CASSLGQGLYNEQFF.

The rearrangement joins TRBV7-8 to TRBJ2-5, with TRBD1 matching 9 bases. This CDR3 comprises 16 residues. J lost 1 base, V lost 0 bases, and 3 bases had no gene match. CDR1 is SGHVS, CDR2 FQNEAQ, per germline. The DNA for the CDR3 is TGTGCCAGCAGCTTAGCGCGGGACAGGGTCCAAGAGACCCAGTACTTC. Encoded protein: CASSLARDRVQETQYF.

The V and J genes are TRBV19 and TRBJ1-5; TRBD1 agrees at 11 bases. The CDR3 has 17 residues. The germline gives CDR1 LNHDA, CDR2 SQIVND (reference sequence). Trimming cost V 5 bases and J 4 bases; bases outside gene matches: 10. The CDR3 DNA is TGTGCCAGTAGTTACGGACAGGGGGCGTTTGGTAATCAGCCCCAGCATTTT. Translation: CASSYGQGAFGNQPQHF.

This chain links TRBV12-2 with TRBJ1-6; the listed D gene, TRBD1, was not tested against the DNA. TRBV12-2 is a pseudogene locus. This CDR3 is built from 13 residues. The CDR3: CASRPRANSPLHF. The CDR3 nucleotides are TGTGCAAGTCGCCCCAGGGCAAATTCACCCCTCCACTTT.

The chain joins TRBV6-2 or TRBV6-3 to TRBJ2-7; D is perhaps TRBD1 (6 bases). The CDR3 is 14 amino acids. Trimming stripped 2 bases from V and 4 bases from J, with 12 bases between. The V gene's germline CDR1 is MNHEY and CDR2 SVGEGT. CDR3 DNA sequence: TGTGCCAGCAGTTACGGGGCAGGGGATTACGAGCAGTACTTC. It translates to CASSYGAGDYEQYF.

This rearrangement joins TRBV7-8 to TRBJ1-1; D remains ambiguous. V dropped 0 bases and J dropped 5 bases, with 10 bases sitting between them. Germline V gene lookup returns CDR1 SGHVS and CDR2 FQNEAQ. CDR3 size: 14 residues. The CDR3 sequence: CASSLAQTGTEAFF. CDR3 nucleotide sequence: TGTGCCAGCAGCTTAGCGCAGACTGGAACTGAAGCTTTCTTT.

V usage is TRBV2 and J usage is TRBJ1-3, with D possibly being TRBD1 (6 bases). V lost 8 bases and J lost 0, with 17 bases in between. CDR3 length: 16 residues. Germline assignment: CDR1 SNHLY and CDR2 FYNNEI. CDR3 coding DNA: TGTGCCAGCGCATATCTCGACAGGTTCTCTGGAAACACCATATATTTT. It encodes CASAYLDRFSGNTIYF. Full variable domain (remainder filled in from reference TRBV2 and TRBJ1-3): EPEVTQTPSHQVTQMGQEVILRCVPISNHLYFYWYRQILGQKVEFLVSFYNNEISEKSEIFDDQFSVERPDGSNFTLKIRSTKLEDSAMYFCASAYLDRFSGNTIYFGEGSWLTVV.

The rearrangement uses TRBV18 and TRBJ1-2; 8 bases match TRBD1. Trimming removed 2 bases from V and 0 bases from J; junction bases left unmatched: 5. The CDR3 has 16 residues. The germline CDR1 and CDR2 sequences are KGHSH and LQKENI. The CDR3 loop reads CASSPSVQGANYGYTF. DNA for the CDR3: TGTGCCAGCTCACCAAGTGTACAGGGGGCTAACTATGGCTACACCTTC.

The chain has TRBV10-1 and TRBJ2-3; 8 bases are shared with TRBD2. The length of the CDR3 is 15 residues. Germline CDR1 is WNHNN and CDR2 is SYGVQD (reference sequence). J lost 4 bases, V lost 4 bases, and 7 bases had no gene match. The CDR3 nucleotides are TGCGCCAGCAGTGTGGGTAGCGGGGCGGCAGATACGCAGTATTTT. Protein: CASSVGSGAADTQYF.

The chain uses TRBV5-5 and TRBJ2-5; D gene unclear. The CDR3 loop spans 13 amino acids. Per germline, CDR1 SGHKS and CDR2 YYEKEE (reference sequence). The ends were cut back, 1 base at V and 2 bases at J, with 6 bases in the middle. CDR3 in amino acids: CASSLPGQETQYF. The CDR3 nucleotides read TGTGCCAGCAGCTTGCCGGGTCAAGAGACCCAGTACTTC. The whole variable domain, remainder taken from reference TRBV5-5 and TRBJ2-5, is DAGVTQSPTHLIKTRGQQVTLRCSPISGHKSVSWYQQVLGQGPQFIFQYYEKEERGRGNFPDRFSARQFPNYSSELNVNALLLGDSALYLCASSLPGQETQYFGPGTRLLVL.

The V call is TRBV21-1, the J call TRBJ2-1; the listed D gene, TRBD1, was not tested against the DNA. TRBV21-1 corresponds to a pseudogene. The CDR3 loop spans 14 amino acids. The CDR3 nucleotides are TGTGCCAGCAGCAAAGAGGAACAGGCATGCGAGCAGTTCTTC. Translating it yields CASSKEEQACEQFF.

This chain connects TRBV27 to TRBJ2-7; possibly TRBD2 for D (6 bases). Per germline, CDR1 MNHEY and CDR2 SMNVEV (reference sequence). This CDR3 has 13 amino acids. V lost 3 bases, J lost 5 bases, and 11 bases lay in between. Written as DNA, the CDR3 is TGTGCCAGCAGTTTCCTGGGGAGGCACGAGCAGTACTTC. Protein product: CASSFLGRHEQYF.

DNA of the CDR3: TGTGCCAGCTCACCACGTGGGACAGGGAGCTCTGGGGCCAACGTCCTGACTTTC. This encodes CASSPRGTGSSGANVLTF. The chain employs TRBV18 and TRBJ2-6; 9 bases map to TRBD1. Per germline, CDR1 KGHSH and CDR2 LQKENI. Trimming at V came to 1 base and at J to 0 bases, leaving 4 bases not matched to a gene. The CDR3 spans 18 residues.

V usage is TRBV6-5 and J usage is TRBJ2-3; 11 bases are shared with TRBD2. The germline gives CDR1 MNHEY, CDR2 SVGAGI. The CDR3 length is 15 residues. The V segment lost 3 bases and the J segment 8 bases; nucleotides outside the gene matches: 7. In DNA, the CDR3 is TGTGCCAGCAGTTATGCTAGCGGGGGGTTTGTTACGCAGTATTTT. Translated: CASSYASGGFVTQYF.

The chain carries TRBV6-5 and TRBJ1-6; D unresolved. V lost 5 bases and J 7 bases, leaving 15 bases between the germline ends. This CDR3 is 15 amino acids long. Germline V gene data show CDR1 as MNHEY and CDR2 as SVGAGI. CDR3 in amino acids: CASSSQSGLNSPLHF. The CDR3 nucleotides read TGTGCCAGCAGTAGTCAGTCGGGTTTAAATTCACCCCTCCACTTT.

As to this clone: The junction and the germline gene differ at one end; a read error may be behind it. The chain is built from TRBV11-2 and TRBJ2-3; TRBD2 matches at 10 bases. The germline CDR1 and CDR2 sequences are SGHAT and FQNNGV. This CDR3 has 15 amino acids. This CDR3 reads CASSLAGGFGDTQYF. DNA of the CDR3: TGTGCCAGCAGTTTAGCGGGGGGTTTCGGAGATACGCAGTATTTT.

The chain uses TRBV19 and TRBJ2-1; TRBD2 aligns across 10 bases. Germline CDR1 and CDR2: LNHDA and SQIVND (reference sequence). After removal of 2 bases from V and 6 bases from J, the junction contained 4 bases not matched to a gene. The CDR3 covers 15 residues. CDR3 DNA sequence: TGTGCCAGTAGTATACCGGGACTAGCGTCCAATGAGCAGTTCTTC. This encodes CASSIPGLASNEQFF.

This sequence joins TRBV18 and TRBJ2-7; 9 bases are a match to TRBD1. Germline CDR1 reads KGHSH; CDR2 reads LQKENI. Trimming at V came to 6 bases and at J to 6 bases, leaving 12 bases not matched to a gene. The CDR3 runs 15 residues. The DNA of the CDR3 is TGTGCCAGCTCCGTAGGACAGGGGTCCCAGAGCGAGCAGTACTTC. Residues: CASSVGQGSQSEQYF.

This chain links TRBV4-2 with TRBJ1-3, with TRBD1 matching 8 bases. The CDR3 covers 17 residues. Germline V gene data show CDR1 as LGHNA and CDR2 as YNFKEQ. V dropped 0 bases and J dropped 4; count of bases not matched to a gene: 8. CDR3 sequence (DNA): TGTGCCAGCAGCCAAGACGACAGGGGTGTAGTAGGAAACACCATATATTTT. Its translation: CASSQDDRGVVGNTIYF.

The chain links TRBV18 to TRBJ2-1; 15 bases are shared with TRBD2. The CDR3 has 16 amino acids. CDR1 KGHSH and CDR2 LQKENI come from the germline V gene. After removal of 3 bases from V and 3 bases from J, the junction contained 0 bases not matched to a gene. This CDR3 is CASSPGLAGGYNEQFF. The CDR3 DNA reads TGTGCCAGCTCACCGGGACTAGCGGGGGGCTACAATGAGCAGTTCTTC.

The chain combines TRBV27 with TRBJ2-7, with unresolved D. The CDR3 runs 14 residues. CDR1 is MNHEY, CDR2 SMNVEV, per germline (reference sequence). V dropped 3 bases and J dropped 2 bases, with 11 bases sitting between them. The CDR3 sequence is CASSFGSTPYEQYF. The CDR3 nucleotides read TGTGCCAGCAGTTTTGGCTCGACACCCTACGAGCAGTACTTC.

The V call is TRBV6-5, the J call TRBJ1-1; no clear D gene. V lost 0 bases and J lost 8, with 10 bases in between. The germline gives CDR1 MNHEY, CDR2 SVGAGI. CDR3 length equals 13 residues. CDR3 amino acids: CASSYSLRREAFF. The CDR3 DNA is TGTGCCAGCAGTTACTCGTTGCGCAGGGAAGCTTTCTTT.

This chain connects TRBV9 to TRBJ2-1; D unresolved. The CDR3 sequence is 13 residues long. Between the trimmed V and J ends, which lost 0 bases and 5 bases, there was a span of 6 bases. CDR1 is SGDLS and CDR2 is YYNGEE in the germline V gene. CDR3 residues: CASSVVPDNEQFF. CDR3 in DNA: TGTGCCAGCAGCGTAGTCCCTGACAATGAGCAGTTCTTC.

The chain's CDR3 is CAWGVWRSMGEQFF. In DNA form, the CDR3 reads TGTGCCTGGGGGGTTTGGCGGAGCATGGGTGAGCAGTTCTTC. This chain joins TRBV30 and TRBJ2-1, with no clear D. CDR1 is GTSNPN and CDR2 is SVGIG in the germline V gene (reference sequence). The CDR3 sequence is 14 residues long. The V gene lost 5 bases and the J gene lost 9 bases, with 20 bases spanning the gap.

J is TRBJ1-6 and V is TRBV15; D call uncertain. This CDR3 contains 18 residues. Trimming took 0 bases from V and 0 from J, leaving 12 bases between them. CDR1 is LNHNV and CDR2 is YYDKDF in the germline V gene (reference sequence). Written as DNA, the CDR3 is TGTGCCACCAGCAGAGATGGCCGGGAGCGCTCCTATAATTCACCCCTCCACTTT. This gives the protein CATSRDGRERSYNSPLHF.

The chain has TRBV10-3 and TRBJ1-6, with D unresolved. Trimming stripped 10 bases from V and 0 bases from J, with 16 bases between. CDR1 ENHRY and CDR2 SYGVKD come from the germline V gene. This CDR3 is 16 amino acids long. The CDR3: CATRGPESSYNSPLHF. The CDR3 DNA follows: TGTGCCACCCGAGGGCCAGAGAGCTCCTATAATTCACCCCTCCACTTT.

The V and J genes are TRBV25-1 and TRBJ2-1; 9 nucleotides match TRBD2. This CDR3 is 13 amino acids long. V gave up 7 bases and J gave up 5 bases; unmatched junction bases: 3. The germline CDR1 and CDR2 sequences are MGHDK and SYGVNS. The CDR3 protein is CASNLAGNNEQFF. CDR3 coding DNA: TGTGCCAGCAACCTAGCGGGGAACAATGAGCAGTTCTTC.